The 14 T cell receptor beta chains below come from one sample, sequenced in a study of blood T cell repertoires in COVID-19. Data came from immunoSEQ multiplex PCR; TCRdb stores just in-frame clones and leaves some out. The sample includes more than 150,000 clones, 84% of them seen just once. Sample: PBMCs or T cells enriched from blood (not recorded which). The receptors derive from a woman aged 45-59 years who had recovered from COVID-19.

The J gene is TRBJ2-3, the V gene TRBV6-2 or TRBV6-3; 9 bases are shared with TRBD2. Looked up from germline, CDR1 is MNHEY and CDR2 is SVGEGT. V trimming: 5 bases; J trimming: 2 bases; junction bases outside the gene matches: 2. The CDR3 loop spans 14 amino acids. CDR3 sequence reads: CASSRLAATDTQYF. The CDR3 nucleotides are TGTGCCAGCAGTAGACTAGCGGCCACAGATACGCAGTATTTT.

The V and J genes are TRBV25-1 and TRBJ2-1, with 10 bases fitting TRBD2. The germline V gene has CDR1 MGHDK and CDR2 SYGVNS. CDR3 length equals 16 residues. J lost 7 bases, V lost 6 bases, and 12 bases had no gene match. The CDR3 spells CASSTGFLAGENEQFF. The CDR3 DNA reads TGTGCCAGCAGCACTGGGTTCCTAGCGGGGGAAAATGAGCAGTTCTTC.

The V and J genes are TRBV3-1 (or the pseudogene TRBV3-2) and TRBJ1-2; 10 bases align to TRBD1. Per germline, CDR1 LGHDT and CDR2 YNNKEL (reference sequence). This CDR3 is built from 15 residues. Trimming at V came to 4 bases and at J to 4 bases, leaving 6 bases not matched to a gene. The DNA for the CDR3 is TGTGCCAGCAGCCCGACAGGGGGCCAGAGCTATGGCTACACCTTC. Translation: CASSPTGGQSYGYTF.

In the case of this clone: This specimen includes other DNA sequences encoding the same CDR3. The chain carries TRBV7-2 and TRBJ1-1, with no clear D. V was shortened by 0 bases and J by 8 bases, with 7 bases between the two germline ends. There are 12 residues in the CDR3. Per the germline V gene, CDR1 is SGHTA and CDR2 is FQGNSA. CDR3 loop: CASSLARREAFF. The CDR3 DNA reads TGTGCCAGCAGCTTAGCGAGGCGGGAAGCTTTCTTT.

This clone was observed a handful of times. V is TRBV5-4 and J is TRBJ2-5; TRBD2 matches at 13 bases. Looked up from germline, CDR1 is SGHNT and CDR2 is YYREEE (reference sequence). The CDR3 has 16 residues. V lost 4 bases to trimming and J lost 4 bases; unmatched junction nucleotides: 7. The CDR3 sequence: CASSPRTSGRRETQYF. Here the CDR3 DNA reads TGTGCCAGCAGCCCACGGACTAGCGGGAGAAGAGAGACCCAGTACTTC. The complete variable domain, with remaining parts taken from reference TRBV5-4 and TRBJ2-5, reads ETGVTQSPTHLIKTRGQQVTLRCSSQSGHNTVSWYQQALGQGPQFIFQYYREEENGRGNFPPRFSGLQFPNYSSELNVNALELDDSALYLCASSPRTSGRRETQYFGPGTRLLVL.

CDR3 nucleotides: TGTGCCAGCAGCGTAGCTCCTAGCGGGATTCGGGACGAGCAGTACTTC. This gives the protein CASSVAPSGIRDEQYF. V is TRBV9 and J is TRBJ2-7, with 9 bases matching TRBD2. V lost 0 bases to trimming and J lost 5 bases; unmatched junction nucleotides: 9. CDR1 SGDLS and CDR2 YYNGEE come from the germline V gene. CDR3 length: 16 residues.

The V and J genes are TRBV5-4 and TRBJ2-2, with unresolved D. Germline lookup yields CDR1 SGHNT and CDR2 YYREEE (reference sequence). CDR3 size: 13 residues. The V end was cut by 9 bases, the J end by 0 bases, with 9 bases between. CDR3 bases: TGTGCCAACCTAGACCCGAACACCGGGGAGCTGTTTTTT. Residues: CANLDPNTGELFF.

This chain uses TRBV7-8 with TRBJ1-2; D ambiguous. The CDR3 has 14 amino acids. V lost 1 base, J lost 0 bases, and 6 bases lay in between. Germline lookup yields CDR1 SGHVS and CDR2 FQNEAQ. The CDR3 is CASSLGGANYGYTF. CDR3 DNA sequence: TGTGCCAGCAGCTTAGGCGGAGCTAACTATGGCTACACCTTC.

This chain links TRBV6-5 with TRBJ1-6; D is possibly TRBD1 (5 bases). V gave up 0 bases and J gave up 9 bases, with 12 bases separating them. The CDR3 totals 15 residues. Germline assignment: CDR1 MNHEY and CDR2 SVGAGI. CDR3 nucleotide sequence: TGTGCCAGCAGTTACTCGGGCAGGGTTGGTTCACCCCTCCACTTT. This encodes CASSYSGRVGSPLHF.

The chain joins TRBV7-2 to TRBJ1-4, with a possible D match to TRBD1 (5 bases). CDR3 size: 14 residues. V lost 5 bases, J lost 5 bases, and 12 bases lay in between. Looked up from germline, CDR1 is SGHTA and CDR2 is FQGNSA. The DNA of the CDR3 is TGTGCCAGCAGCCGGGACTATCGAAATGAAAAACTGTTTTTT. Translated, it gives CASSRDYRNEKLFF.

This clone has only one observation. The genes are TRBV18 and TRBJ1-5; 8 bases agree with TRBD1. The trim removed 6 bases at V and 5 bases at J, leaving 6 bases unmatched. This CDR3 spans 14 amino acids. The V gene's germline CDR1 is KGHSH and CDR2 LQKENI. DNA of the CDR3: TGTGCCAGCTCCCCGGACAGGGTCTATCAGCCCCAGCATTTT. It encodes CASSPDRVYQPQHF.

The chain uses TRBV3-1 (or the pseudogene TRBV3-2) and TRBJ2-7, with 9 positions matching TRBD1. The CDR3 runs to 14 residues. Germline assignment: CDR1 LGHDT and CDR2 YNNKEL (reference sequence). V gave up 3 bases and J gave up 4 bases; unmatched junction bases: 4. The CDR3 loop reads CASSHGQGFYEQYF. The CDR3 DNA sequence: TGTGCCAGCAGCCACGGACAGGGGTTTTACGAGCAGTACTTC.

V and J are TRBV28 and TRBJ2-1; 7 bases fit TRBD1. Per the germline V gene, CDR1 is MDHEN and CDR2 is SYDVKM. The ends lost 6 bases at V and 6 bases at J; junction bases unmatched: 14. The CDR3 consists of 16 residues. CDR3 bases: TGTGCCAGCAGCCCTCTGACAGGGAAAACAGGCAATGAGCAGTTCTTC. Translation gives CASSPLTGKTGNEQFF. Variable domain in full (rest from reference TRBV28 and TRBJ2-1): DVKVTQSSRYLVKRTGEKVFLECVQDMDHENMFWYRQDPGLGLRLIYFSYDVKMKEKGDIPEGYSVSREKKERFSLILESASTNQTSMYLCASSPLTGKTGNEQFFGPGTRLTVL.

The chain employs TRBV18 and TRBJ2-7, with D perhaps matching TRBD1 (6 bases). The CDR3 totals 13 residues. The V end was cut by 2 bases, the J end by 4 bases, with 9 bases between. Per germline, CDR1 KGHSH and CDR2 LQKENI. As DNA, the CDR3 is TGTGCCAGCTCACCATCAGGGGCGTACGAGCAGTACTTC. This translates into CASSPSGAYEQYF.